This T cell receptor (beta chain) was observed in a study of blood T cell repertoires in COVID-19. Turning to the study itself: Sources were T cells, B-cell-depleted T cells, or PBMCs; the material itself was cDNA or gDNA.

With V trimmed by 2 bases and J by 8 bases, 3 bases remained unmatched. The CDR3 consists of 13 residues. Clones were sequenced by immunoSEQ multiplex PCR, and TCRdb holds only the in-frame ones, with some missing. Found here are fewer than 200,000 clones, roughly 84% of them singletons; the top ten hold about 1.2%. The specimen was peripheral blood. The chain recombines TRBV12-3 or TRBV12-4 with TRBJ2-1, with 7 positions matching TRBD2. The sequence derives from a man in his 60s who had recovered from COVID-19. CDR3 amino acids: CASSLKAGDEQFF. The CDR3, as DNA: TGTGCCAGCAGTTTAAAGGCGGGAGATGAGCAGTTCTTC.